This T cell receptor (beta chain) was sequenced for a study of blood T cell repertoires in COVID-19. As for the study in general: Spain, Italy and the United States supplied samples that represented acute and convalescent COVID-19. PBMCs, B-cell-depleted T cells, or T cells were the source of the cDNA or gDNA that made up the material.

The J segment lost 7 bases and the V segment lost 6 bases, leaving 4 bases of the junction unmatched. CDR3 size: 13 residues. Per the original methods: Estimation of nucleated cell counts was performed using reference gene primer amplification. Method: immunoSEQ multiplex PCR; TCRdb's copy keeps in-frame clones and lacks some. The D gene and trimming were derived from the DNA, and the V and J assignments and clone size from that table. The sample includes about 240,000 clones, about four fifths of them seen just once. The clonotype comes from a woman in her sixties or seventies with acute or convalescent COVID-19. The chain couples TRBV12-3 or TRBV12-4 to TRBJ2-1; the match to TRBD2 covers 9 bases. The sequencing input was peripheral blood. The CDR3 protein is CASRSGGWNEQFF. The CDR3 DNA sequence: TGTGCCAGCAGGAGCGGGGGGTGGAATGAGCAGTTCTTC.